The subject of this entry is one T cell receptor (beta chain). This specimen belongs to a study of CD8+ T cells in alopecia areata. V was shortened by 6 bases and J by 9 bases, with 18 bases between the two germline ends. Germline V gives CDR1 SQVTM, CDR2 ANQGSEA. This CDR3 region has 13 residues. cDNA reverse transcribed from extracted RNA served as the sequencing template. The protocol was immunoSEQ multiplex PCR, while the TCRdb copy is restricted to in-frame clones and leaves out a portion. Here the sample spans around 200,000 clones, roughly 65% being singletons. The rearrangement uses TRBV29-1 and TRBJ2-1; D may be TRBD2 (6 bases). The origin of this receptor is a human donor with alopecia areata. The specimen was CD4+ T cells sorted from blood, collected at week 0. The CDR3 loop is CSVARGLAIEQFF. The CDR3 DNA is TGCAGCGTCGCAAGGGGACTTGCCATTGAGCAGTTCTTC.